This T cell receptor beta chain comes out of a study of blood T cell repertoires in COVID-19 (TCRdb year 2020). Some background on the complete study: The collaborator samples originated in the United States, Italy and Spain and spanned the acute and convalescent phases of COVID-19. The material from the prospective study consisted of cDNA or gDNA derived from T cells, B-cell-depleted T cells, or PBMCs. Subjects who had been exposed to COVID-19, were actively infected with it, or had recovered from it provided the deeply sampled blood TCRbeta repertoires that made up the dataset. The repertoires were released in a freely available public database intended as a resource for research on the immune response to SARS-CoV-2. The samples were drawn from the first 160 participants of the ongoing ImmuneRACE study and from more than 1,000 subjects provided by 6 global collaborators. Sample metadata almost always included a de-identified subject ID, COVID-19 status, age in years and sex. Where HLA class I and class II types were available, the types were taken from metadata supplied by the sample provider, not from assay-based typing.

TCRbeta CDR3 regions were amplified from genomic DNA by means of the immunoSEQ Assay, a bias-controlled multiplex PCR. Per the source publication's procedure: Nucleated cell counts per sample were estimated from amplification of reference gene primers within the assay. To quantify the absolute abundance of each unique TCRbeta CDR3 rearrangement, sequence reads were collapsed and filtered. Productive Simpson clonality was computed per sample as the square root of Simpson's diversity index over productive rearrangements. Sourced from immuneACCESS, this table was stored by TCRdb with only in-frame sequences that have V and J called. A share of the clones is absent; for the studies checked, an unresolved V gene accounts for under half, and the remainder has no known explanation. The V and J calls and clone size are taken from that table; D and trimming were inferred from the DNA. This sample gives some 350,000 clones in total; around 91% of them show up just once. The biggest ten clones account for around 3.5% of the sample.

About this clone itself: Its antigen is still unknown. No base-level quality is on record; no much larger clone is a single base apart.

As encoded in the germline V gene (reference sequence), CDR1 is GTSNPN while CDR2 is SVGIG. Trimming costs V 1 base and J 2 bases, and their ends lie 8 bases apart. Including cysteine and phenylalanine, the CDR3 has 13 amino acids. Of all the DNA, just the CDR3 is kept, 39 bases in frame from base 1. Results the study describes overall, beyond this receptor: The amount of clinical and demographic metadata varied by source and participant and was provided uncurated.

A second Seattle source provided samples from volunteer blood donors who had recovered from COVID-19. Collaborating institutions collected whole blood in K2EDTA tubes following their own protocols. For TCRbeta analysis, collaborators shipped samples in one of three forms: frozen whole blood, isolated PBMCs, or DNA extracted from either of those sample types. The receptor was isolated from a woman aged 18-35 years who had recovered from COVID-19. Recombination connected TRBV30 to TRBJ1-2, with no reliable assignment of the D segment. Sequencing was carried out using peripheral blood. The nucleotide sequence is given as TGTGCCTGGAGTGCAGGACTAAACTATGGCTACACCTTC. The encoded protein is CAWSAGLNYGYTF.